These T cell receptor beta chains were read from a single sample in a study of blood T cell repertoires in COVID-19. Clones were read by immunoSEQ multiplex PCR, and TCRdb kept only the in-frame ones, dropping some. Seen here are 100,000 to 150,000 clones, around 86% observed once, and the top ten hold 27%. Sequencing used peripheral blood. The receptor set was obtained from a woman at least 80 years old with acute or convalescent COVID-19. Both conserved end residues are part of each CDR3. A D gene is named only where the DNA matches it firmly. Part of the rows lack a size; the others show once, few, many or a class for expanded clones.

v_call	d_call	j_call	clone_size	cdr3_nt	cdr3_aa
TRBV18	TRBD1	TRBJ1-2	.	TGTGCCAGCTCACCGGACAGGGTCTACGGTGGCTACACCTTC	CASSPDRVYGGYTF
TRBV27	.	TRBJ1-1	.	TGTGCCAGCAGTTTAAAGACAGGGAACACTGAAGCTTTCTTT	CASSLKTGNTEAFF
TRBV7-2	TRBD2	TRBJ2-3	.	TGTGCCAGCAGCTTGCGTAAGCGGGGGGGAGCGAGCACAGATACGCAGTATTTT	CASSLRKRGGASTDTQYF
TRBV28	.	TRBJ1-4	.	TGTGCCAGCAGTTTCCCGACCTCTTCTTTGGAGGAAAAACTGTTTTTT	CASSFPTSSLEEKLFF
TRBV3-1/TRBV3-2	TRBD1	TRBJ1-1	.	TGTGCCAGCAGCCGCCGGGACAGCCTGAACACTGAAGCTTTCTTT	CASSRRDSLNTEAFF
TRBV18	TRBD2	TRBJ2-1	.	TGTGCCAGCTCAGGGACTAGCGGGGGTAGTGAGCAGTTCTTC	CASSGTSGGSEQFF
TRBV29-1	.	TRBJ1-1	.	TGCAGCGTTGGACAGTTGAACACTGAAGCTTTCTTT	CSVGQLNTEAFF
TRBV12-3/TRBV12-4	TRBD2	TRBJ2-7	.	TGTGCCAGCCGCTCGACTAGCGACTACGAGCAGTACTTC	CASRSTSDYEQYF
TRBV5-6	.	TRBJ2-2	.	TGTGCCAGCAGCTTGGTAGGGGCACCGAACACCGGGGAGCTGTTTTTT	CASSLVGAPNTGELFF
TRBV28	.	TRBJ1-2	.	TGTGCCAGCAGTTTCGTTGGCAGGGAAAACTTCGGCTACACCTTC	CASSFVGRENFGYTF
TRBV5-1	TRBD2	TRBJ2-3	.	TGCGCCAGCAGCTGGACTAGCGGGGGGACGCCTGGCACAGATACGCAGTATTTT	CASSWTSGGTPGTDTQYF
TRBV6-2/TRBV6-3	.	TRBJ2-4	.	TGTGCCAGCAGTTACTCGATAGCCCCCATAAACATTCAGTACTTC	CASSYSIAPINIQYF
TRBV4-2	TRBD2	TRBJ2-1	.	TGTGCCAGCAGCCAAGCGAATTTTGGGCTAGCGGGGGGGCCTAATGAGCAGTTCTTC	CASSQANFGLAGGPNEQFF
TRBV5-3	TRBD1	TRBJ1-2	once	TGTGCCAGAAGCCGAACGGACAGGCTATGCTTCCATGGCTACACCTTC	CARSRTDRLCFHGYTF
TRBV15	.	TRBJ1-4	once	TGTGCCACCAGCAGACAGGGGCTGAATGAAAAACTGTTTTTT	CATSRQGLNEKLFF
TRBV7-9	.	TRBJ1-2	.	TGTGCCAGCAGCTTAGACCCGGGTTGGAACTATGGCTACACCTTC	CASSLDPGWNYGYTF
TRBV29-1	.	TRBJ2-3	.	TGCAGCGTTGAGGGGGGTAACACAGATACGCAGTATTTT	CSVEGGNTDTQYF
TRBV4-1	TRBD2	TRBJ2-3	once	TGCGCCAGCAGCCTGACTAGCGGGGGGTCAAGAGATACGCAGTATTTT	CASSLTSGGSRDTQYF
TRBV19	.	TRBJ2-4	once	TGTGCCAGTAGTATACAGGGAAGGATGAACATTCAGTACTTC	CASSIQGRMNIQYF
TRBV10-3	TRBD1	TRBJ1-6	.	TGTGCCACTGGGGGACAGCTCGATAATTCACCCCTCCACTTT	CATGGQLDNSPLHF
TRBV28	.	TRBJ2-2	.	TGTGCCAGCAGTTTATCCGTGACCGGGGAGCTGTTTTTT	CASSLSVTGELFF
TRBV13	.	TRBJ1-6	.	TGTGCCAGCAGGTGGGGGGAATCACCCCTCCACTTT	CASRWGESPLHF
TRBV7-2	.	TRBJ2-3	.	TGTGCCAGCAGCTCTGGGAGGGATACGCAGTATTTT	CASSSGRDTQYF
TRBV28	TRBD1	TRBJ1-2	.	TGTGCCAGCAGTTCAGGACAGGACCCCTATGGCTACACCTTC	CASSSGQDPYGYTF
TRBV7-9	TRBD2	TRBJ2-1	.	TGTGCCAGCAGCCCTGGGCGGGGGGGGAACAATGAGCAGTTCTTC	CASSPGRGGNNEQFF
TRBV2	.	TRBJ2-5	.	TGTGCCAGCAGTTTAGAGAGGGAGACCCAGTACTTC	CASSLERETQYF